These 28 T cell receptor beta chains were sequenced from one sample in a study of T cells expressing NK-cell markers. TCRdb processed the 5' RACE reads again and assigns one entry to each CDR3 protein, with no DNA. Recorded for this sample: 500,000 to 700,000 distinct CDR3 sequences. Source material: blood T cells: a sorted CD56 or NKG2C T cell subset, CD4+ or CD8+ T cells, or bulk PBMC T cells (not recorded which). The receptors were sampled from a man aged 18-30 years in good health.

The chain has TRBV6-1 and TRBJ2-7. This CDR3 spans 15 amino acids. Germline assignment: CDR1 MNHNS and CDR2 SASEGT. The CDR3 sequence: CASSTATGASYEQYF.

This rearrangement joins TRBV6-1 to TRBJ2-7. The germline V gene has CDR1 MNHNS and CDR2 SASEGT. The CDR3 has 14 amino acids. CDR3: CASSEQPLGFRQYF.

CDR3 region: CASSQDGPRAKQYF. The genes are TRBV14 and TRBJ2-7; TCRdb calls TRBD1, which cannot be checked without DNA. The CDR3 totals 14 residues. Germline values: CDR1 SGHDN, CDR2 FVKESK.

The chain couples TRBV27 to TRBJ2-2; the D call of TRBD2 rests on TCRdb alone, since no DNA is present to check it. The CDR3 has 19 residues. In germline, CDR1 is MNHEY, CDR2 SMNVEV (reference sequence). Here the CDR3 reads CASSPGLAGYPGRAGELFF.

The V gene is TRBV12-3 or TRBV12-4, the J gene TRBJ2-4; TCRdb's D call, TRBD1, is unchecked because there is no DNA. There are 16 residues in the CDR3. CDR3 loop: CASSFGGGAPKNIQYF.

The rearrangement uses TRBV14 and TRBJ2-2; checking the TCRdb D call of TRBD2 is not possible without DNA. Germline V gene lookup returns CDR1 SGHDN and CDR2 FVKESK. The CDR3 is 13 amino acids. The CDR3 sequence: CASSEGRTGELFF. The complete variable domain, with remaining parts taken from reference TRBV14 and TRBJ2-2, reads EAGVTQFPSHSVIEKGQTVTLRCDPISGHDNLYWYRRVMGKEIKFLLHFVKESKQDESGMPNNRFLAERTGGTYSTLKVQPAELEDSGVYFCASSEGRTGELFFGEGSRLTVL.

The chain joins TRBV10-3 to TRBJ1-1; as DNA is missing, the TRBD1 call by TCRdb cannot be tested. Germline CDR1 reads ENHRY; CDR2 reads SYGVKD. There are 17 residues in the CDR3. CDR3 in amino acids: CAISGQTGGIINTEAFF.

The chain uses TRBV7-2 and TRBJ2-1; TCRdb's D call of TRBD1 is untestable without DNA. Germline V gene data show CDR1 as SGHTA and CDR2 as FQGNSA. CDR3 size: 16 residues. CDR3 protein: CASSGRTGVSYNEQFF.

V usage is TRBV10-3 and J usage is TRBJ1-1; TCRdb designates TRBD1, a call that cannot be tested without DNA. The CDR3 loop spans 17 amino acids. Germline values: CDR1 ENHRY, CDR2 SYGVKD. CDR3 in amino acids: CAISGVPGQGIRTEAFF.

CDR3 sequence: CASSLPTVSPLHF. The rearrangement links TRBV5-5 to TRBJ1-6. The CDR3 loop spans 13 amino acids. Germline CDR1 SGHKS, CDR2 YYEKEE (reference sequence). Based on the CDR3 plus reference TRBV5-5 and TRBJ1-6, the full variable domain is DAGVTQSPTHLIKTRGQQVTLRCSPISGHKSVSWYQQVLGQGPQFIFQYYEKEERGRGNFPDRFSARQFPNYSSELNVNALLLGDSALYLCASSLPTVSPLHFGNGTRLTVT.

This rearrangement joins TRBV7-8 to TRBJ2-1. Germline V CDR1 and CDR2: SGHVS, FQNEAQ. This CDR3 region has 13 residues. The CDR3 sequence: CASSLAENYEQFF.

The chain is built from TRBV5-1 and TRBJ1-4. The CDR3 length is 13 residues. Per germline, CDR1 SGHRS and CDR2 YFSETQ. CDR3 sequence reads: CASSPVAGEKLFF.

The chain is built from TRBV11-2 and TRBJ2-2; TCRdb reports TRBD2, a call that lacks DNA to check it against. CDR3 length equals 19 residues. From germline, CDR1 is SGHAT and CDR2 FQNNGV. CDR3 region: CASSLDPPSSAPNTGELFF.

The V and J genes are TRBV20-1 and TRBJ2-3; absent DNA, TCRdb's TRBD2 call cannot be checked. Germline loops: CDR1 DFQATT, CDR2 SNEGSKA (reference sequence). This CDR3 is 15 amino acids long. The CDR3 region is CSASGLAGVPDTQYF.

The CDR3 spells CASSFLLRDGYTF. The chain carries TRBV12-3 or TRBV12-4 and TRBJ1-2; TCRdb indicates TRBD1, and absent DNA this call remains unverified. The CDR3 consists of 13 residues.

The chain links TRBV6-1 to TRBJ1-2. CDR1 and CDR2 (germline): MNHNS, SASEGT. The CDR3 consists of 14 residues. CDR3 in amino acids: CASTSPQGRYGYTF.

The chain is built from TRBV24-1 and TRBJ2-5; the D call from TCRdb, TRBD2, cannot be confirmed without DNA. The CDR3 length is 14 residues. CDR1 and CDR2 from the germline V gene are KGHDR and SFDVKD. This CDR3 reads CATSEGPNQETQYF.

The chain uses TRBV20-1 and TRBJ2-5; without DNA, the TCRdb call of TRBD1 cannot be checked. There are 14 residues in the CDR3. Germline CDR1 and CDR2: DFQATT and SNEGSKA (reference sequence). CDR3 loop: CSALRTGGQETQYF.

The genes are TRBV5-5 and TRBJ2-4; the TCRdb D gene call, TRBD1, has no DNA to confirm it. Germline assignment: CDR1 SGHKS and CDR2 YYEKEE (reference sequence). CDR3 length equals 13 residues. CDR3 loop: CASSPGWGGIQYF.

The rearrangement uses TRBV6-1 and TRBJ2-1; absent DNA, TCRdb's TRBD1 call cannot be checked. Germline values: CDR1 MNHNS, CDR2 SASEGT. The CDR3 runs to 14 residues. CDR3 loop: CASSRTGQTLGQFF.

The rearrangement joins TRBV12-3 or TRBV12-4 to TRBJ2-5; the TRBD2 assignment by TCRdb is unverifiable without DNA. The CDR3 has 12 residues. CDR3: CASKGSQETQYF.

The rearrangement joins TRBV7-9 to TRBJ2-7; TCRdb gives TRBD2 as the D gene, but with no DNA this cannot be confirmed. Looked up from germline, CDR1 is SEHNR and CDR2 is FQNEAQ (reference sequence). The CDR3 is 15 residues long. This CDR3 reads CASSLEGTVPYEQYF.

V and J are TRBV7-8 and TRBJ2-3; TCRdb lists TRBD2, though no DNA is available to test this call. The CDR3 is 16 residues long. Germline assignment: CDR1 SGHVS and CDR2 FQNEAQ. The CDR3 is CASSLVGMGGPDTQYF.

This rearrangement joins TRBV28 to TRBJ2-2; absent DNA, TCRdb's TRBD2 call cannot be checked. This CDR3 spans 15 amino acids. The V gene's germline CDR1 is MDHEN and CDR2 SYDVKM. The CDR3 loop is CASSSGNGNTGELFF. The whole variable domain, filled in from reference TRBV28 and TRBJ2-2, reads DVKVTQSSRYLVKRTGEKVFLECVQDMDHENMFWYRQDPGLGLRLIYFSYDVKMKEKGDIPEGYSVSREKKERFSLILESASTNQTSMYLCASSSGNGNTGELFFGEGSRLTVL.

The chain has TRBV15 and TRBJ2-3. The CDR3 contains 16 residues. Germline V gene sequence: CDR1 LNHNV, CDR2 YYDKDF (reference sequence). CDR3 sequence reads: CATSRPDSASTDTQYF.

The chain couples TRBV3-1 to TRBJ2-1; the D call from TCRdb, TRBD1, cannot be confirmed without DNA. Germline values: CDR1 LGHDT, CDR2 YNNKEL (reference sequence). This CDR3 is 13 amino acids long. CDR3 in amino acids: CASSQVGQKGQFF.

The CDR3 spells CASSQRTGGPIAGGTSTDTQYF. The chain links TRBV4-1 to TRBJ2-3; the D gene TCRdb calls, TRBD1, cannot be checked with no DNA. The CDR3 spans 22 residues. Germline V gene data show CDR1 as MGHRA and CDR2 as YSYEKL.

V and J are TRBV29-1 and TRBJ2-2; the D call from TCRdb, TRBD1, cannot be confirmed without DNA. The CDR3 spans 15 residues. The germline CDR1 and CDR2 sequences are SQVTM and ANQGSEA. The CDR3: CSVSIHRANTGELFF.